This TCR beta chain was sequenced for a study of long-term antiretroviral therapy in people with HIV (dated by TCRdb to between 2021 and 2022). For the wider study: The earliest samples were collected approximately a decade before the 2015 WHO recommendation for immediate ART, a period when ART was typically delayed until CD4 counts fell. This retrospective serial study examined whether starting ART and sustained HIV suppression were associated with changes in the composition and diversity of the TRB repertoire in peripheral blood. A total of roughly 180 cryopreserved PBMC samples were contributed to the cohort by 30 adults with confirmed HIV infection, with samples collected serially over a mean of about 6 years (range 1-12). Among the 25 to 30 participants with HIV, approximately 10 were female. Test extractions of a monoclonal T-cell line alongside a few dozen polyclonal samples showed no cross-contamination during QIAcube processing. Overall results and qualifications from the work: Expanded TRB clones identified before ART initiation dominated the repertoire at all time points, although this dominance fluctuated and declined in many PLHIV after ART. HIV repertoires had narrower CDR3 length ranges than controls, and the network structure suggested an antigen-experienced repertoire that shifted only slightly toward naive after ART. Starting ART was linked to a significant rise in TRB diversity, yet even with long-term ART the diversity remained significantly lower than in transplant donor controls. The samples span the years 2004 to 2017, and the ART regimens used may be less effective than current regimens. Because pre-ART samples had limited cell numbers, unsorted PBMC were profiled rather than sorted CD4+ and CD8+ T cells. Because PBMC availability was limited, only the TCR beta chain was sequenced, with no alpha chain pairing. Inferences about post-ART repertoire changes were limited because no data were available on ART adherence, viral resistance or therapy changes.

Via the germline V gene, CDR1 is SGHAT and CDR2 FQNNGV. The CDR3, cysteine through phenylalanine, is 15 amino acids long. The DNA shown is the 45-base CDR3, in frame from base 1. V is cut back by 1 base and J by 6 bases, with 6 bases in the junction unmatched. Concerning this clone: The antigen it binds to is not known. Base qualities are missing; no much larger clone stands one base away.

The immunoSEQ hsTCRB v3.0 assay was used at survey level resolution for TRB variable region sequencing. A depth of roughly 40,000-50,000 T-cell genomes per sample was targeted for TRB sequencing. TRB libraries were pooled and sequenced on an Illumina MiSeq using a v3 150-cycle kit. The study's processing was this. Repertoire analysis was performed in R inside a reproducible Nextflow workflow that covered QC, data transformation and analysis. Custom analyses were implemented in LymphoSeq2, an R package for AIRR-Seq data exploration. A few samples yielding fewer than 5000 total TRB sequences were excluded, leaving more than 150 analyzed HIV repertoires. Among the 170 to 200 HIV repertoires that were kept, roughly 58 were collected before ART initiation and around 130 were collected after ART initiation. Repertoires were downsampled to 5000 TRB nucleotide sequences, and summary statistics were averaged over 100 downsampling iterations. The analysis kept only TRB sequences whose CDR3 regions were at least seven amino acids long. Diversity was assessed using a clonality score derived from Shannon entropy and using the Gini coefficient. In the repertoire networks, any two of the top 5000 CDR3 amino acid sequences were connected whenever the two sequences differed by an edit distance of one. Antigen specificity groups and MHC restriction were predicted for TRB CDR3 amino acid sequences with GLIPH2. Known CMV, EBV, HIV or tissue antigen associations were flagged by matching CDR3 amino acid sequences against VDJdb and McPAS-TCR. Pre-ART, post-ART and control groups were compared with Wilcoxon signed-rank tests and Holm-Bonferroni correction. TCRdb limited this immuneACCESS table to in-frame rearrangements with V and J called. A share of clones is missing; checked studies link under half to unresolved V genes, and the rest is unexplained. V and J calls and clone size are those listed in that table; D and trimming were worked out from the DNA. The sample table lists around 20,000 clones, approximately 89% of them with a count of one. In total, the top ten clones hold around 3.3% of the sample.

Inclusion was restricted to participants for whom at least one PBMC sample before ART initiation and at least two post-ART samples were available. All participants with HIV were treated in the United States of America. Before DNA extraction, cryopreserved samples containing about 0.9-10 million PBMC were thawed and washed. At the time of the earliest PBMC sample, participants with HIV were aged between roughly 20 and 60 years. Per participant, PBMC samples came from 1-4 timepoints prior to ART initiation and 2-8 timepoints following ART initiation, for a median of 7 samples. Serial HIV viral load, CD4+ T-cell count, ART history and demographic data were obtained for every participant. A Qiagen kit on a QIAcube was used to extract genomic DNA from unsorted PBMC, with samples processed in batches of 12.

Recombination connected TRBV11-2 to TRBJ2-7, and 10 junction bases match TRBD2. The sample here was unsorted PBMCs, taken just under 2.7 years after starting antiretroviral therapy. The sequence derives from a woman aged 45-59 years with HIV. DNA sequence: TGTGCCAGCAGCTTAGGGGCTAGCGGGAGATTCGAGCAGTACTTC. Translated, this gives CASSLGASGRFEQYF.